This T cell receptor (beta chain) was found in a study of T cell responses to AZD1222 COVID-19 vaccine. The CDR3 is 13 residues long. Trimming stripped 6 bases from V and 0 bases from J, with 8 bases between. The germline V gene has CDR1 KGHSY and CDR2 FQNENV. Comments on this clone: Antigen unknown.

Study results and limitations: Possibly, clonal diversity was underestimated; donors were largely white British and included more females.

Profiling relied on immunoSEQ multiplex PCR, and the TCRdb table lists in-frame clones only, not all of them. The table shows about 97,000 clones, with 87% occurring only once. This chain links TRBV16 with TRBJ1-1; D not certain. Source: peripheral blood, taken on day 0 of AZD1222 vaccination. The receptor was derived from an adult in good health. The CDR3 loop reads CASSREMNTEAFF. The CDR3 region has the DNA TGTGCCAGCAGTAGGGAGATGAACACTGAAGCTTTCTTT.